This TCR beta chain was recovered during a study of cytomegalovirus exposure and HLA in healthy donors. This clone appeared a few times. The V end was cut by 4 bases, the J end by 10 bases, with 11 bases between. Germline V gene sequence: CDR1 MDHEN, CDR2 SYDVKM. The CDR3 runs to 12 residues. Vbeta (60) and Jbeta (13) primers were used in the PCR. Measured with immunoSEQ multiplex PCR; TCRdb has only the in-frame clones, and not every one. The sample contains roughly 300,000 clones, 86% of which appear only once. The sequenced sample was PBMCs. The chain uses TRBV28 and TRBJ2-1, with D perhaps TRBD2 (6 bases). The receptor comes from a man aged 40-50 years in good health and CMV-seropositive. The chain's CDR3 is CASSSEREEQFF. The CDR3 nucleotides are TGTGCCAGCAGTTCCGAACGGGAGGAGCAGTTCTTC.